This record looks at one TCR beta chain sequence and its context. Its target is not known. Using immunoSEQ multiplex PCR, the repertoire was profiled, and TCRdb retains in-frame clones only, with some absent. The sample holds some 74,000 clones, approximately 93% seen once. These data come from a study of cytomegalovirus exposure and HLA in healthy donors. Notes on the study in general: Researchers catalogued under 200 TCR beta chains as cytomegalovirus-associated.

The ends lost 5 bases at V and 0 bases at J; junction bases unmatched: 5. The CDR3 loop spans 14 amino acids. CDR1 and CDR2 (germline): GTSNPN, SVGIG (reference sequence). The material sequenced was PBMCs. The chain uses TRBV30 and TRBJ2-3; TRBD2 matches at 7 bases. This TCR was recovered from a young woman in good health and CMV-seronegative. For the CDR3, the DNA is TGTGCCTGGGCTAGCGGACTAAGCACAGATACGCAGTATTTT. It specifies CAWASGLSTDTQYF.